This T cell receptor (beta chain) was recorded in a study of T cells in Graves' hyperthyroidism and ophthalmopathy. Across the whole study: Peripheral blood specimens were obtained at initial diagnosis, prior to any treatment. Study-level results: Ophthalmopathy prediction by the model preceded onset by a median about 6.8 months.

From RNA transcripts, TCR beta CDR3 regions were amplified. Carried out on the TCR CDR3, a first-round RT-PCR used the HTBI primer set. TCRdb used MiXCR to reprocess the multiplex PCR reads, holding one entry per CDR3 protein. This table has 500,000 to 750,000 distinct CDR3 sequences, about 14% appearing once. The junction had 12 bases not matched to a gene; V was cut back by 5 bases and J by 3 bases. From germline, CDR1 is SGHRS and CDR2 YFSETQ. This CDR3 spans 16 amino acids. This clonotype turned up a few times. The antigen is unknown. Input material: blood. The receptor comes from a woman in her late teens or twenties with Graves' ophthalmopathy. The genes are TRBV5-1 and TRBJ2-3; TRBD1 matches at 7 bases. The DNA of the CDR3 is TGCGCCAGCAGGGGGGCGCAAGACAGGGCGACAGATACGCAGTATTTT. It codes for CASRGAQDRATDTQYF.